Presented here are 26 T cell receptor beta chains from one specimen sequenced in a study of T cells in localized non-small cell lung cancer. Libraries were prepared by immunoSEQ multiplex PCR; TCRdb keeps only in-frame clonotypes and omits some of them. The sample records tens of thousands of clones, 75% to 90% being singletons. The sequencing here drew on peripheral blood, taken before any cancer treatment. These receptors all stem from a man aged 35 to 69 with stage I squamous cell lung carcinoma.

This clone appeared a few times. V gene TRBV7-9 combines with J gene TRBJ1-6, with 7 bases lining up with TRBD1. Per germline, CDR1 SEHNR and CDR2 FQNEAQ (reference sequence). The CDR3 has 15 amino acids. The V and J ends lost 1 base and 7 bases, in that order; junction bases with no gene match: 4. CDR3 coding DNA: TGTGCCAGCAGCTTAGAAACAGGGGCCAATTCACCCCTCCACTTT. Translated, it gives CASSLETGANSPLHF.

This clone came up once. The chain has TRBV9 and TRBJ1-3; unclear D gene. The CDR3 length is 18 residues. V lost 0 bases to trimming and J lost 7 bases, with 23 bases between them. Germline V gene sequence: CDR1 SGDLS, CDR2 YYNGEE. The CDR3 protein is CASSVGTYSRLSGNTIYF. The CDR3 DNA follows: TGTGCCAGCAGCGTAGGCACATACTCAAGACTGTCGGGGAACACCATATATTTT.

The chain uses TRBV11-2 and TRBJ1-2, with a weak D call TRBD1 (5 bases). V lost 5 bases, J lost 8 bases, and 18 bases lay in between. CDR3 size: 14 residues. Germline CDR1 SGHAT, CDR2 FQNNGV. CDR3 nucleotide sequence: TGTGCCAGCAGCCAAGAATCTTCCCAGGGCGGCTACACCTTC. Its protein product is CASSQESSQGGYTF.

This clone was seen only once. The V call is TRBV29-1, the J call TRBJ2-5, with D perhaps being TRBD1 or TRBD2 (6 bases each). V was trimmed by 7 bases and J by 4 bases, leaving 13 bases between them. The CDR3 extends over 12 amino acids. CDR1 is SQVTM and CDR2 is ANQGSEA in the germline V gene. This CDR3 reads CSGRGNGETQYF. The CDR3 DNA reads TGCAGCGGGAGGGGGAACGGAGAGACCCAGTACTTC.

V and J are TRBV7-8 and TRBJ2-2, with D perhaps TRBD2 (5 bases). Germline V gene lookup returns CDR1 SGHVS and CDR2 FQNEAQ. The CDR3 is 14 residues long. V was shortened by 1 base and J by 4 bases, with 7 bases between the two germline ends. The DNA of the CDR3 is TGTGCCAGCAGCTTAGGGGCGGGCACCGGGGAGCTGTTTTTT. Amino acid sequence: CASSLGAGTGELFF.

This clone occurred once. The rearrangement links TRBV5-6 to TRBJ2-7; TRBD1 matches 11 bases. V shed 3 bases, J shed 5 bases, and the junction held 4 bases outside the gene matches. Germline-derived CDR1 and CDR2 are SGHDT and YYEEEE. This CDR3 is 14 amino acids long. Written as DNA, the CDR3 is TGTGCCAGCAGCTGGGGACAGGGGGTCGACGAGCAGTACTTC. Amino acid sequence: CASSWGQGVDEQYF.

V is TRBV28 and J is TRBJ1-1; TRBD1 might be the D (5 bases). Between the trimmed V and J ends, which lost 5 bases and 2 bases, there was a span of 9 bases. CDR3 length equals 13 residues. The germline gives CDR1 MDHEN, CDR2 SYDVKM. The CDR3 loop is CASSVTGNTEAFF. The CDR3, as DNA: TGTGCCAGCAGTGTAACAGGTAACACTGAAGCTTTCTTT. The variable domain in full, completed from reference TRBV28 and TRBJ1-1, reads DVKVTQSSRYLVKRTGEKVFLECVQDMDHENMFWYRQDPGLGLRLIYFSYDVKMKEKGDIPEGYSVSREKKERFSLILESASTNQTSMYLCASSVTGNTEAFFGQGTRLTVV.

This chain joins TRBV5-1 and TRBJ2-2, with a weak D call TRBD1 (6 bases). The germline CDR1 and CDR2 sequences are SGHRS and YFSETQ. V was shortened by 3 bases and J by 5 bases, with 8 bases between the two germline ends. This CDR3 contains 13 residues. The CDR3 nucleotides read TGCGCCAGCAGCTCACAGGGAACCGGGGAGCTGTTTTTT. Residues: CASSSQGTGELFF. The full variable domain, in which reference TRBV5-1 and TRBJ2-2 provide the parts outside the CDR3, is KAGVTQTPRYLIKTRGQQVTLSCSPISGHRSVSWYQQTPGQGLQFLFEYFSETQRNKGNFPGRFSGRQFSNSRSEMNVSTLELGDSALYLCASSSQGTGELFFGEGSRLTVL.

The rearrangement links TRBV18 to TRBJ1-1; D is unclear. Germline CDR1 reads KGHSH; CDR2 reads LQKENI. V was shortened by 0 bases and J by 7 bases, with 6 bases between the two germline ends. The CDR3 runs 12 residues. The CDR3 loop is CASSPPGREAFF. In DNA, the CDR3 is TGTGCCAGCTCACCACCCGGGCGTGAAGCTTTCTTT.

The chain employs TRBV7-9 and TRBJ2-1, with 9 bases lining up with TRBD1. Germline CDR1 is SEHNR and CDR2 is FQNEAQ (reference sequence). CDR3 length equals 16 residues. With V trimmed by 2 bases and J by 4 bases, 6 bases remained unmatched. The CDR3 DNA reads TGTGCCAGCAGCTTATCTGCGGGACAGGGTTACAATGAGCAGTTCTTC. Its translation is CASSLSAGQGYNEQFF.

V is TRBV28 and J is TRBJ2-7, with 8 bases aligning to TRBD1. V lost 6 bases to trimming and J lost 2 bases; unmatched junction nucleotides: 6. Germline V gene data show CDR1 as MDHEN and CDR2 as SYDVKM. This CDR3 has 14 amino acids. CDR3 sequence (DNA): TGTGCCAGCAGCTCAGGGGGCGATGCCTACGAGCAGTACTTC. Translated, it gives CASSSGGDAYEQYF.

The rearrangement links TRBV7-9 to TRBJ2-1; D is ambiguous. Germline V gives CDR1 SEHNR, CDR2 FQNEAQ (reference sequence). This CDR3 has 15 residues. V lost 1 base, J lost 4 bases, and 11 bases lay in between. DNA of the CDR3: TGTGCCAGCAGCTTAGTCTTAACCAAATACAATGAGCAGTTCTTC. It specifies CASSLVLTKYNEQFF. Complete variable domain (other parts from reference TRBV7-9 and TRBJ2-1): DTGVSQNPRHKITKRGQNVTFRCDPISEHNRLYWYRQTLGQGPEFLTYFQNEAQLEKSRLLSDRFSAERPKGSFSTLEIQRTEQGDSAMYLCASSLVLTKYNEQFFGPGTRLTVL.

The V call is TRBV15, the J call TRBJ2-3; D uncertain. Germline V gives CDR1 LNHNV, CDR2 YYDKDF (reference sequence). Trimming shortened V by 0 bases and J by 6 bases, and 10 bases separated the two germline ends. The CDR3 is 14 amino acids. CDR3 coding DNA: TGTGCCACCAGCAGAGATCACCAGCAGGATACGCAGTATTTT. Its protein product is CATSRDHQQDTQYF.

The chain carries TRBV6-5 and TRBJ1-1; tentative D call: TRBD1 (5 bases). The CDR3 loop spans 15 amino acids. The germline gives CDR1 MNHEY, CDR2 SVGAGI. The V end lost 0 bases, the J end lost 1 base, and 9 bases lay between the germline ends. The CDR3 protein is CASSYSIQGNTEAFF. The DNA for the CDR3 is TGTGCCAGCAGTTACTCGATCCAGGGGAACACTGAAGCTTTCTTT.

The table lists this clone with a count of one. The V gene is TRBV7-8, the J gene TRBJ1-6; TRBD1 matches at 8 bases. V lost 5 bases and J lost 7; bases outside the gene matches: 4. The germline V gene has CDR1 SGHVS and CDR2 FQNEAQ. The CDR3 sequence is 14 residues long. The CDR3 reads CASSTRQGNSPLHF. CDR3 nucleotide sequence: TGTGCCAGCAGCACCCGACAGGGGAATTCACCCCTCCACTTT.

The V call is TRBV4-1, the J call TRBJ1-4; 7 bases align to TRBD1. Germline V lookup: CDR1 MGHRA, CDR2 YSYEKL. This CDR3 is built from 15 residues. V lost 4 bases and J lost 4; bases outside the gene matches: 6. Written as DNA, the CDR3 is TGCGCCAGCAGCCCGGGACAGACTAATAATGAAAAACTGTTTTTT. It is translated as CASSPGQTNNEKLFF.

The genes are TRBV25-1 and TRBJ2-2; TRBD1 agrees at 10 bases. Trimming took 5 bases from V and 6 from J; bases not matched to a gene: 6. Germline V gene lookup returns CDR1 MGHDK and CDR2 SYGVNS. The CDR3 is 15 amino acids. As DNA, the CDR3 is TGTGCCAGCAGTTCGGACAGGGGGATCGCCGGGGAGCTGTTTTTT. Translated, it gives CASSSDRGIAGELFF.

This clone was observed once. CDR3 in DNA: TGTGCCAGCAGCCCCTGGGGGCCCGCGGGTTCTGGGGCCAACGTCCTGACTTTC. Residues: CASSPWGPAGSGANVLTF. This sequence joins TRBV7-9 and TRBJ2-6; D perhaps matches TRBD1 (6 bases). CDR1 and CDR2 (germline): SEHNR, FQNEAQ (reference sequence). The CDR3 is made up of 18 amino acids. V was cut by 5 bases and J by 1 base, with 18 bases left in between.

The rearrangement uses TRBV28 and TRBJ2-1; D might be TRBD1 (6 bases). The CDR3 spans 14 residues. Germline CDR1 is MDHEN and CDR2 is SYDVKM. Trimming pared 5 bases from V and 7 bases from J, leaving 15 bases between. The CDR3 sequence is CASSIPSGTNEQFF. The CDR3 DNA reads TGTGCCAGCAGTATACCATCAGGGACAAATGAGCAGTTCTTC.

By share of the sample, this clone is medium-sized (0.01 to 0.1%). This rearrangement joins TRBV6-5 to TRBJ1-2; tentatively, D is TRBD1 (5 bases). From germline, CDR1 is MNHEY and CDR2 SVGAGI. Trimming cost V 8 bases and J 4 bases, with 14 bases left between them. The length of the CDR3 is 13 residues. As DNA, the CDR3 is TGTGCCAGCGCTCCAGGGTCAGGCTATGGCTACACCTTC. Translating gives CASAPGSGYGYTF.

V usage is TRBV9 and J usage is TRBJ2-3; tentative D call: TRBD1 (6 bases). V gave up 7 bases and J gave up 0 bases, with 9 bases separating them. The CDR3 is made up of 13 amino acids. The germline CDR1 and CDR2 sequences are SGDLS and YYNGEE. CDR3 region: CASEGDSTDTQYF. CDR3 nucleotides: TGTGCCAGCGAGGGGGACAGCACAGATACGCAGTATTTT.

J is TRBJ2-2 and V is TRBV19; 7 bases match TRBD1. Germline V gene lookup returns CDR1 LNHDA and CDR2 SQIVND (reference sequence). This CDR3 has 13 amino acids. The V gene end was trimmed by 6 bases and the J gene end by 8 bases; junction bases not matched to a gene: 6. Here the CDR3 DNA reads TGTGCCAGTAGCAAGGACAGGTGGGGGGAGCTGTTTTTT. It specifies CASSKDRWGELFF.

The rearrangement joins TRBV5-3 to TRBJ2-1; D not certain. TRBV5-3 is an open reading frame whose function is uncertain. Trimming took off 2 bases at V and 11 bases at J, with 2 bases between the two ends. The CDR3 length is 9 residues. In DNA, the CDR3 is TGTGCCAGAAGCTTCAAGCAGTTCTTC. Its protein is CARSFKQFF.

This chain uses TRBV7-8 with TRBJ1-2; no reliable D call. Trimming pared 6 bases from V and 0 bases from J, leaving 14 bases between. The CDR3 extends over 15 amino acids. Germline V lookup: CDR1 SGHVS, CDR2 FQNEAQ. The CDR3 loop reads CASSPDPYTNYGYTF. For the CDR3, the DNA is TGTGCCAGCAGTCCCGACCCGTACACTAACTATGGCTACACCTTC.

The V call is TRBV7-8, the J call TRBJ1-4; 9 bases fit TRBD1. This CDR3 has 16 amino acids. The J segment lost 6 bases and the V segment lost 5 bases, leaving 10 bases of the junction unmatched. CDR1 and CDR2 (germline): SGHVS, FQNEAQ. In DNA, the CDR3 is TGTGCCAGCAGCCCCCGGACAGGGGCCGGCGATGAAAAACTGTTTTTT. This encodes CASSPRTGAGDEKLFF.

The CDR3 here is CASSLVPGLAGGANNEQFF. CDR3 DNA: TGTGCCAGCAGCTTAGTACCGGGACTAGCGGGGGGCGCCAACAATGAGCAGTTCTTC. The chain joins TRBV7-2 to TRBJ2-1; 15 nucleotides align to TRBD2. The CDR3 loop spans 19 amino acids. CDR1 and CDR2 (germline): SGHTA, FQGNSA. Trimming took 1 base from V and 5 from J; bases not matched to a gene: 9.